The entry below gives a single T cell receptor beta chain sequence along with its context. It has no known antigen specificity. Base quality data are lacking; no much larger clone is found one base away. TCR CDR3 regions were amplified from genomic DNA by multiplex PCR using the deep immunoSEQ assay. Extracted genomic DNA from each cell subset was spread evenly across all wells of several immunoSEQ 96-well plates, with each plate serving as a replicate. For sorted subsets, around 0.2 ug genomic DNA, equal to 25,000 to 35,000 T cell genomes, was loaded into each replicate PCR. Purified libraries were quantified with a Qubit 3.0 fluorometer, sized on a Bioanalyzer 2100, and re-quantified with the KAPA Library Quantification kit. Each immunoSEQ 96-well plate was sequenced on its own single-read 150-cycle Illumina NextSeq 550 flow cell. On the study's bioinformatics: The immunoSEQ output contained only junctional sequences without quality scores, so filtering could not match that applied to full-length reads. To assign V/J genes and CDR3, sequences were annotated against IMGT germline references using PyIR, a Python wrapper for IgBLAST v1.9. Reads were removed for weak V/J assignments (E-value above 1e-6), missing CDR3, stop codons, out-of-frame junctions, or ambiguous translated residues. A V3J clonotype was defined by an identical inferred V gene, J gene, and CDR3 amino acid sequence. The percentage overlap between two repertoires was calculated by dividing the number of shared unique clonotypes by the size of the smaller repertoire. Richness of each repertoire was evaluated using RTK rarefaction, the Chao1 estimator, and Recon v2.1 estimates of unobserved clonotypes. OLGA was used to compute generation probabilities for all TCRbeta clonotypes that the gDNA method yielded from a few donors. TCRdb provides this immuneACCESS table in a form limited to in-frame rearrangements. Some clones are lacking; in checked studies, under half of them reflect an unresolved V gene, and why the rest are absent is not known. V and J calls and clone size are copied from that table; D and trimming were computed from the DNA. Here the sample has around 2.3 million clones; under 97% occur a single time. Of the sample, about 0.13% is held by the ten largest clones.

The germline V gene provides CDR1 MGHDK and CDR2 SYGVNS. V and J are trimmed by 4 bases and 5 bases, and the gene matches miss 8 bases of the junction. The CDR3 holds 15 amino acids from the cysteine to the phenylalanine. The DNA shown is the 45-base CDR3, in frame from base 1. The data were taken from a study of shared clonotypes between healthy human individuals (dated by TCRdb to the early 2020s). Describing the broader study: The cohort included three men and a couple of women between 18 and 49 years of age. For each donor, CD4 naive and CD4 memory were each given three plates, CD8 naive was given two plates, and CD8 memory was given one plate. The study deeply sequenced blood TCR repertoires of several healthy adults to estimate repertoire size and the extent of clonotype sharing between individuals. To increase sequencing depth and limit assay-specific biases, different laboratories used diverse techniques to prepare libraries and sequence TCR repertoires. Per donor, leukapheresis produced somewhere between about 0.8 and 9 billion PBMCs. The research as a whole found: Larger estimated clonotype richness was generally found for naive subsets than for memory subsets. Because the study included a small number of donors, the genetic and exposure-history diversity represented was limited. Only blood was sampled, and tissue TCR repertoires likely differ from those in blood. Compared with non-shared clonotypes, the clonotypes found in all four sorted-subset donors had higher generation probabilities. Incomplete sequencing was indicated by rarefaction of sorted-subset datasets, despite the large sequencing depth. Pairwise subsampling led to the expectation that sequencing depth would affect the degree of clonotype sharing among donors. Sharing across a few donors was observed for around 5% of naive CD4, over 3% of naive CD8, around 2.5% of memory CD4, and about 0.4% of memory CD8 clonotypes.

Donors were healthy HIV-negative adults with no recently reported acute infections or vaccinations. Only Caucasian adults living in Nashville, Tennessee, USA were represented among the donors. CD4+ T cells were enriched by magnetic negative selection; naive cells were then positively selected on CD45RA, and the negative fraction formed the memory subset. Blood was collected by leukapheresis, and PBMCs were isolated by Ficoll-Histopaque density gradient centrifugation and then cryopreserved in liquid nitrogen vapor phase. Analytical flow cytometry was used to check the purity and quantity of each magnetically sorted T cell population. Genomic DNA was isolated from each sorted fraction and quantified by UV absorbance on a Nanodrop 2000c.

The receptor was isolated from a young man in good health. Sequenced sample: naive CD4+ T cells sorted from blood. What the cell subset or site label conveys for this sample: CD45RA+ positively selected. The V and J segments used are TRBV25-1 and TRBJ2-3, and TRBD1 matches 8 of the central bases. The nucleotide sequence is given as TGTGCCAGCAGTGCGTCAGGGGGCGGCGGAGATACGCAGTATTTT. It specifies CASSASGGGGDTQYF.